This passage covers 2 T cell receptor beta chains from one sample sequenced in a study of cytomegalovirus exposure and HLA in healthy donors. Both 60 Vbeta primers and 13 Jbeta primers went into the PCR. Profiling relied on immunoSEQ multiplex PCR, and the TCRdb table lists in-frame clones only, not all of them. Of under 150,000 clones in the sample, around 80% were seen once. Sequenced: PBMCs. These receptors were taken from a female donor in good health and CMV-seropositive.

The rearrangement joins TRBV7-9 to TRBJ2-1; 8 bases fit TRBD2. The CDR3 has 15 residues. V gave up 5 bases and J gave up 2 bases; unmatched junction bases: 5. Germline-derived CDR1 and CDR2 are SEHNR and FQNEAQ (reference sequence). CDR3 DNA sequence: TGTGCCAGCAGCCGTAGCGGGATCCCCTACAATGAGCAGTTCTTC. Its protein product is CASSRSGIPYNEQFF.

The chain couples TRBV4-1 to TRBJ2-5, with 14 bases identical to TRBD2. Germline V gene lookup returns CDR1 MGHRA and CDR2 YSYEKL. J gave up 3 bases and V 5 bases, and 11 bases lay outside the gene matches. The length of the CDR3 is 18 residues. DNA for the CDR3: TGCGCCAGCAGCGTAACCGGGACTAGCGGGAGTGGAGAAGAGACCCAGTACTTC. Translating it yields CASSVTGTSGSGEETQYF.